This entry describes one T cell receptor beta chain. This clonotype was observed at least ten times. The target of this receptor is not known. Base qualities were left out, and no much larger clone turns up one base away. The data stem from a study of CD4 and CD8 cells across lung adenocarcinoma regions (dated 2018 in TCRdb). A note on the overall study: To look at intratumor heterogeneity in the T cell receptor repertoire, the study compared tumor centers against tumor margins.

Library preparation was by PCR. TCRdb names HiSeq X Ten as the instrument used. TCRdb reworked the public reads: Q25 trimming with fastp, MiXCR clone assembly, productive beta chains retained. A single entry per CDR3 protein holds the most common genes and DNA from its merged rows. This sample is represented by more than 9,000 distinct CDR3 sequences; under 55% of them were singletons. Of the sample, roughly 25% falls within the top ten clones. The donors were patients who had localized lung adenocarcinoma, which is a subtype of non-small cell lung cancer. The margins of localized lung adenocarcinomas were where the samples came from. For TCR repertoire analysis, CD8+ T cells from tumor tissue were profiled separately from CD4+ T cells. The CDR3, from cysteine to phenylalanine, totals 13 residues. Just CDR3 DNA is preserved here, 39 bases in frame from base 1. V was cut back by 8 bases and J by 6 bases, leaving a gap of 14 bases between them.

Sequenced input: CD8+ T cells from the margin of a lung tumor. Per the publication, the cell subset or site label means: tumor margin region. The chain uses TRBV12-3 or TRBV12-4 and TRBJ1-5, and the D gene may be TRBD1, 6 bases matching. The TCR comes from a female donor with lung adenocarcinoma. The CD4 and CD8 labels of this study may be unreliable. The bases are TGTGCCAGCGCCACAGGGTTTGTTCAGCCCCAGCATTTT. It translates as CASATGFVQPQHF.